This T cell receptor (beta chain) is drawn from a study of T cells in Graves' hyperthyroidism and ophthalmopathy. CDR3 length equals 12 residues. Trimming took 5 bases from V and 11 from J, leaving 15 bases between them. Germline V gene sequence: CDR1 SEHNR, CDR2 FQNEAQ (reference sequence). Amplification of TCR beta CDR3 regions was performed using RNA transcripts as template. A first-round RT-PCR of the TCR CDR3 used the HTBI primer set. TCRdb passed the multiplex PCR reads through MiXCR, listing each CDR3 protein once. The table lists almost 500,000 distinct CDR3 sequences, less than 25% of them singletons. Diagnosis rested on symptoms, serum thyroxine and TRAb, thyroid ultrasound, and orbital computed tomography. Fresh peripheral blood, 10 ml, was the source of the PBMCs. Findings of the study overall: Using 13 V-J features, a model discriminated ophthalmopathy from stable hyperthyroidism. Most thyroid-expanded clonotypes above 0.001 were also found in blood.

This clonotype showed up just a few times. The antigen is not known. This TCR came from a woman between 70 and 85 years old with Graves' ophthalmopathy. The chain joins TRBV7-9 to TRBJ1-1; D gene uncertain. The specimen was blood. For the CDR3, the DNA is TGTGCCAGCAGCGCCCTACTCTTTTCCGCTTTCTTT. Amino acids: CASSALLFSAFF.